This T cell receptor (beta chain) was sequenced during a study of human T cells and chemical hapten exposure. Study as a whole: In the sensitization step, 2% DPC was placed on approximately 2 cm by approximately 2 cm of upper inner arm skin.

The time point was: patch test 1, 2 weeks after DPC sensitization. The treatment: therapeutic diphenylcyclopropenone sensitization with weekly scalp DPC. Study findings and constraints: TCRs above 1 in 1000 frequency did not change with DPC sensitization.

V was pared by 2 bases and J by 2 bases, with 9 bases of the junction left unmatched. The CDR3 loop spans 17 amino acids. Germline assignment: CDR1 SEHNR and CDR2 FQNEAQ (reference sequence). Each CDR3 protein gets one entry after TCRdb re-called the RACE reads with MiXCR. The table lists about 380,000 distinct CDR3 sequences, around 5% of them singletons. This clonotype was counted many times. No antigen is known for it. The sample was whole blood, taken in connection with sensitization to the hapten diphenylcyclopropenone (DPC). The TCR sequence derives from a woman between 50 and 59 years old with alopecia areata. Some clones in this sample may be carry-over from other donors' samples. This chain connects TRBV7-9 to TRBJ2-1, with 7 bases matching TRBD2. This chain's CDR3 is CASSLMAGEGTYNEQFF. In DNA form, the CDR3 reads TGTGCCAGCAGCTTAATGGCGGGAGAAGGGACCTACAATGAGCAGTTCTTC.